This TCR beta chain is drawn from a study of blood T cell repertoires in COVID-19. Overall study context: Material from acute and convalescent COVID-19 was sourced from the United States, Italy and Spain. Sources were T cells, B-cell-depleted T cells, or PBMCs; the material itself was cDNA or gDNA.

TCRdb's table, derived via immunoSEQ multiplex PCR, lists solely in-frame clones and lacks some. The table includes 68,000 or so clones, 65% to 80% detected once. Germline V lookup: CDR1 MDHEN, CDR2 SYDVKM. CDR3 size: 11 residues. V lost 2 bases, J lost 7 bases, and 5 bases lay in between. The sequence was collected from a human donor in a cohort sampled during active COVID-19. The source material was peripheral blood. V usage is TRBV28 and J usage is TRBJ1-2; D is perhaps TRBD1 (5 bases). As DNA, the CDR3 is TGTGCCAGCAGTTTAAGGGGTGGCTACACCTTC. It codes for CASSLRGGYTF.